These T cell receptor beta chains were read from a single sample in a study of blood T cells in healthy people across ages. One entry per CDR3 protein results from TCRdb running MiXCR on the 5' RACE reads. The table shows some 1.5 million distinct CDR3 sequences, with roughly 43% occurring only once. The specimen was blood. The source is a woman in her late teens or twenties in good health. Each CDR3 is given with its conserved first and last residue. A D gene is named only where the DNA matches it firmly. Some rows mark clone size as missing; the rest say once, few, many or name a class of expanded clone.

-	-	TRBV4-3	TRBJ2-7	CASSQSYFPPGNEQYF	TGCGCCAGCAGCCAATCCTACTTTCCCCCTGGGAATGAGCAGTACTTC
-	-	TRBV28	TRBJ1-2	CASSSDLRGYTF	TGTGCCAGCAGCTCCGATCTACGGGGCTACACCTTC
-	many	TRBV20-1	TRBJ2-7	CSADHGEQYF	TGCAGTGCTGACCACGGCGAGCAGTACTTC
-	-	TRBV6-4	TRBJ2-1	CASSDPNTGSEQFF	TGTGCCAGCAGTGACCCGAACACGGGGAGTGAGCAGTTCTTC
TRBD2	-	TRBV4-2	TRBJ2-7	CASSQASGSFHEQYF	TGTGCCAGCAGCCAAGCCAGCGGGAGCTTCCACGAGCAGTACTTC
TRBD1	-	TRBV7-2	TRBJ2-3	CASSSRGQMTDTQYF	TGTGCCAGCAGCTCCAGGGGACAGATGACAGATACGCAGTATTTT
-	-	TRBV6-2/TRBV6-3	TRBJ1-5	CASKRGQPIDWNQPQHF	TGTGCCAGCAAAAGAGGACAACCCATCGATTGGAATCAGCCCCAGCATTTT
-	-	TRBV11-3	TRBJ2-2	CASSFLGADTGELFF	TGTGCCAGCAGCTTTTTGGGGGCTGACACCGGGGAGCTGTTTTTT
-	-	TRBV5-1	TRBJ2-7	CASSFGDSTYEQYF	TGCGCCAGCAGCTTCGGGGACTCTACCTACGAGCAGTACTTC
-	-	TRBV7-9	TRBJ1-1	CASSLAVIAEAFF	TGTGCCAGCAGCTTAGCAGTGATAGCTGAAGCTTTCTTT
-	few	TRBV7-8	TRBJ1-5	CASSYSVQANQPQHF	TGTGCCAGCAGCTACTCGGTGCAGGCCAATCAGCCCCAGCATTTT
-	few	TRBV28	TRBJ1-1	CASIEPGQNTEAFF	TGTGCCAGCATTGAGCCGGGACAGAACACTGAAGCTTTCTTT
-	-	TRBV7-2	TRBJ2-5	CASSLSFSSETQYF	TGTGCCAGCAGCCTCAGTTTTTCCTCAGAGACCCAGTACTTC
TRBD1	-	TRBV3-1	TRBJ2-3	CASSHDETGPSTDTQYF	TGTGCCAGCAGCCATGACGAGACAGGGCCTAGCACAGATACGCAGTATTTT